This is a list of T cell receptor beta chains from one sample in a study of immune characterization of retroperitoneal liposarcoma. TCRdb re-analysed the PCR reads in MiXCR, keeping a single row per CDR3 protein. Of 2,000 to 3,000 distinct CDR3 sequences listed, approximately 35% are singletons. Sequenced input: tumor tissue. These TCRs come from a male donor with retroperitoneal liposarcoma. CDR3s include the opening cysteine and the closing phenylalanine or tryptophan. Fields, in order: D gene, J gene, clone size, V gene, CDR3 length, CDR3 protein. A D gene is named only where the DNA matches it firmly. Only some rows state a clone size, as once, few, many or a class for expanded clones.

>TRBD2|TRBJ2-3|few|TRBV10-2|14
CASSLAGGTDTQYF
>.|TRBJ2-1|medium-sized|TRBV6-5|15
CASSYLSGRRGEQFF
>.|TRBJ2-1|few|TRBV6-5|16
CASSLRTATILNEQFF
>.|.|.|TRBV6-6|16
CASSLRVPDSWKTQYF
>TRBD2|.|.|TRBV6-1|13
CASNRREQETQYF
>.|TRBJ2-5|few|TRBV7-2|15
CASSHAAAVQETQYF
>TRBD1|TRBJ2-4|.|TRBV20-1|16
CSARDLRGLGKNIQYF
>.|TRBJ2-1|few|TRBV12-3/TRBV12-4|12
CASSLGYNEQFF
>TRBD1|.|few|TRBV6-1|14
CASSTGTGGYEQYF
>TRBD2|TRBJ2-1|medium-sized|TRBV12-3/TRBV12-4|21
CASSRNRGAWTSGSANNEQFF
>TRBD2|TRBJ2-1|.|TRBV10-2|15
CASIPSGRAYNEQFF
>.|TRBJ2-3|.|TRBV7-6|11
CASSFLDTQYF
>.|.|medium-sized|TRBV11-1|14
CASSLAGGAYEQYF
>.|TRBJ1-1|.|TRBV10-2|11
CASGEGTEAFF
>TRBD2|.|.|TRBV6-1|18
CASSAASGGLSSYNEQYF
>.|TRBJ2-3|few|TRBV7-2|15
CASKLFVTSTDTQYF
>.|.|.|TRBV10-2|13
CASSDPGRGQQYF
>.|TRBJ2-3|few|TRBV11-1|16
CASTLNWDLSTDTQYF
>.|TRBJ2-3|medium-sized|TRBV11-2|15
CASSLVGGLRDTQYF
>.|TRBJ2-3|few|TRBV6-5|11
CASRSSDTQYF
>TRBD2|.|.|TRBV11-3|17
CASSLSRLAGAGETQYF
>TRBD2|TRBJ2-3|few|TRBV6-1|13
CASSETRDLAGDF
>.|TRBJ2-1|few|TRBV6-1|14
CASSEVNRAYEQFF
>.|TRBJ2-1|large|TRBV12-3/TRBV12-4|14
CASSLAPWGNEQFF
>.|TRBJ2-1|.|TRBV6-2/TRBV6-3|15
CASSWTALIYNEQFF
>TRBD1|TRBJ2-1|.|TRBV6-6|15
CASSSRQGSYNEQFF
>.|TRBJ2-5|once|TRBV27|17
CASSQRWLTVSQETQYF
>TRBD2|.|.|TRBV7-6|15
CASSPRTSGNNEQYF
>TRBD1|TRBJ2-1|.|TRBV27|17
CASSRPPLSGTDYEQFF